These 23 T cell receptor beta chains originate from one sample sequenced in a study of pediatric ulcerative colitis. The rectum was sampled with one to two pinch biopsies at colonoscopy. Some clones are missing from TCRdb's copy, which holds only in-frame ones; the method was immunoSEQ multiplex PCR. The data hold about 16,000 clones, with 70% to 85% observed a single time. Sequencing was carried out using gut tissue. The receptors derive from a boy aged 5-17 years with moderate ulcerative colitis.

J is TRBJ2-7 and V is TRBV5-1; D is undetermined. The CDR3 covers 13 residues. Germline CDR1 and CDR2: SGHRS and YFSETQ. Deletions cut 0 bases from V and 3 bases from J, with 7 bases between. The CDR3 reads CASSLGSHYEQYF. CDR3 DNA sequence: TGCGCCAGCAGCTTGGGGAGTCACTACGAGCAGTACTTC.

This clone was recorded a few times. The chain links TRBV11-2 to TRBJ1-1, with D possibly being TRBD1 (5 bases). The germline CDR1 and CDR2 sequences are SGHAT and FQNNGV. V was clipped by 6 bases and J by 4 bases, with 18 bases between them. This CDR3 is 15 amino acids long. CDR3 bases: TGTGCCAGCAGGGGGTTTGTTAGGGGCATCACTGAAGCTTTCTTT. It yields the protein CASRGFVRGITEAFF.

The chain is built from TRBV7-8 and TRBJ1-5, with a weak D call TRBD1 (6 bases). The V end was cut by 0 bases, the J end by 0 bases, with 12 bases between. Per the germline V gene, CDR1 is SGHVS and CDR2 is FQNEAQ. This CDR3 contains 17 residues. CDR3 region: CASSLADRINSNQPQHF. The CDR3 DNA sequence: TGTGCCAGCAGCTTAGCCGACAGGATAAATAGCAATCAGCCCCAGCATTTT.

V usage is TRBV9 and J usage is TRBJ1-1; no firm D call. The germline gives CDR1 SGDLS, CDR2 YYNGEE. There are 14 residues in the CDR3. V shed 2 bases and J shed 8 bases, with 16 bases lying between them. The CDR3 loop reads CASSVDPFNLEAFF. The CDR3 nucleotides are TGTGCCAGCAGCGTCGACCCATTTAACCTGGAAGCTTTCTTT.

CDR3 sequence: CASSSGGLSTDTQYF. The CDR3 nucleotides read TGCGCCAGCAGCTCGGGGGGCCTATCCACAGATACGCAGTATTTT. The chain uses TRBV5-1 and TRBJ2-3, with D tentatively TRBD2 (7 bases). This CDR3 has 15 amino acids. Germline loops: CDR1 SGHRS, CDR2 YFSETQ. Trimming pared 3 bases from V and 2 bases from J, leaving 13 bases between.

The genes are TRBV23-1 and TRBJ2-7, with TRBD1 as a possible D gene (5 bases). TRBV23-1 is sorted into the ORF group, with uncertain function. V lost 4 bases, J lost 4 bases, and 14 bases lay in between. The CDR3 consists of 14 residues. CDR3 sequence: CASSPTAGLYEQYF. The CDR3 DNA is TGCGCCAGCAGTCCGACGGCAGGGTTGTACGAGCAGTACTTC.

The CDR3 protein is CASSLGTGAFYTDTQYF. CDR3 DNA sequence: TGTGCCAGCAGCTTAGGGACAGGGGCCTTTTACACAGATACGCAGTATTTT. The chain links TRBV11-2 to TRBJ2-3; 9 bases match TRBD1. The J segment lost 2 bases and the V segment lost 1 base, leaving 7 bases of the junction unmatched. Germline V gene lookup returns CDR1 SGHAT and CDR2 FQNNGV. The CDR3 runs 17 residues.

The chain couples TRBV6-6 to TRBJ1-2; D possibly corresponds to TRBD1 (5 bases). Germline V lookup: CDR1 MNHNY, CDR2 SVGAGI (reference sequence). V was cut by 3 bases and J by 6 bases, with 11 bases left in between. The CDR3 covers 13 residues. CDR3 nucleotide sequence: TGTGCCAGCAGTTATGGCAGGGAGGATGGCTACACCTTC. This encodes CASSYGREDGYTF.

This sequence joins TRBV7-9 and TRBJ2-7, with 12 bases that match TRBD2. There are 15 residues in the CDR3. With V trimmed by 4 bases and J by 3 bases, 4 bases remained unmatched. Germline values: CDR1 SEHNR, CDR2 FQNEAQ (reference sequence). CDR3 region: CASSSTSGSDYEQYF. The CDR3 bases are TGTGCCAGCAGCTCGACTAGCGGGAGCGACTACGAGCAGTACTTC. The entire variable domain, with the rest obtained from reference TRBV7-9 and TRBJ2-7, is as follows: DTGVSQNPRHKITKRGQNVTFRCDPISEHNRLYWYRQTLGQGPEFLTYFQNEAQLEKSRLLSDRFSAERPKGSFSTLEIQRTEQGDSAMYLCASSSTSGSDYEQYFGPGTRLTVT.

This chain links TRBV18 with TRBJ1-5; D remains ambiguous. Trimming cost V 0 bases and J 7 bases, with 16 bases left between them. Germline CDR1 and CDR2: KGHSH and LQKENI. CDR3 length: 16 residues. The CDR3 sequence: CASSPPLKKGAQPQHF. In nucleotides, the CDR3 is TGTGCCAGCTCACCACCGTTAAAAAAGGGTGCCCAGCCCCAGCATTTT.

The chain carries TRBV2 and TRBJ2-3; 10 positions agree with TRBD2. The CDR3 totals 16 residues. Trimming removed 5 bases from V and 0 bases from J; junction bases left unmatched: 5. The germline gives CDR1 SNHLY, CDR2 FYNNEI. The CDR3 bases are TGTGCCAGCAGTACCGGACTAGCGGTGAGCACAGATACGCAGTATTTT. Encoded protein: CASSTGLAVSTDTQYF.

The V call is TRBV4-3, the J call TRBJ2-3, with a possible D match to TRBD1 (5 bases). Between the trimmed V and J ends, which lost 0 bases and 2 bases, there was a span of 15 bases. The V gene's germline CDR1 is LGHNA and CDR2 YSLEER. This CDR3 has 17 residues. CDR3 in amino acids: CASSQDLADRYTDTQYF. DNA of the CDR3: TGCGCCAGCAGCCAAGATTTGGCAGACAGATACACAGATACGCAGTATTTT.

This clone showed up just a few times. An end of the junction differs from the germline gene, which may be a read error. The V and J genes are TRBV6-5 and TRBJ2-3; D unclear. This CDR3 comprises 8 residues. Germline V gene data show CDR1 as MNHEY and CDR2 as SVGAGI. The CDR3 protein is CASSGAGF. DNA of the CDR3: TGTGCCAGCAGTGGAGCCGGTTTT.

The rearrangement joins TRBV18 to TRBJ1-4; no firm D call. The CDR3 length is 18 residues. Germline-derived CDR1 and CDR2 are KGHSH and LQKENI. Trimming cost V 3 bases and J 12 bases, with 29 bases left between them. The CDR3 sequence is CASSPNYKTPPRMSELFF. CDR3 sequence (DNA): TGTGCCAGCTCACCCAACTATAAGACCCCGCCTAGAATGTCAGAACTGTTTTTT.

V is TRBV2 and J is TRBJ1-4, with D maybe TRBD1 (5 bases). The CDR3 length is 14 residues. The germline CDR1 and CDR2 sequences are SNHLY and FYNNEI. Trimming pared 2 bases from V and 8 bases from J, leaving 12 bases between. CDR3 loop: CASSETRGSEKLFF. DNA for the CDR3: TGTGCCAGCAGTGAAACAAGGGGTAGCGAAAAACTGTTTTTT.

The chain recombines TRBV2 with TRBJ2-3, with no clear D. The germline V and J ends were trimmed by 2 bases and 2 bases, with 8 bases remaining between them. The CDR3 length is 14 residues. Germline CDR1 is SNHLY and CDR2 is FYNNEI. For the CDR3, the DNA is TGTGCCAGCAGTGAACGGAGAATCACAGATACGCAGTATTTT. Its protein is CASSERRITDTQYF. The full variable domain, in which reference TRBV2 and TRBJ2-3 provide the parts outside the CDR3, is EPEVTQTPSHQVTQMGQEVILRCVPISNHLYFYWYRQILGQKVEFLVSFYNNEISEKSEIFDDQFSVERPDGSNFTLKIRSTKLEDSAMYFCASSERRITDTQYFGPGTRLTVL.

This chain connects TRBV18 to TRBJ2-1; 9 bases are shared with TRBD2. This CDR3 contains 14 residues. Germline V CDR1 and CDR2: KGHSH, LQKENI. V shed 3 bases and J 4 bases; nucleotides not matched to a gene: 1. As DNA, the CDR3 is TGTGCCAGCTCACCGAGCGGGGGGTACAATGAGCAGTTCTTC. Its translation: CASSPSGGYNEQFF.

This chain connects TRBV6-6 to TRBJ2-1, with a possible D match to TRBD2 (5 bases). The CDR3 is made up of 16 amino acids. V was cut by 0 bases and J by 8 bases, with 17 bases left in between. Germline V gene lookup returns CDR1 MNHNY and CDR2 SVGAGI (reference sequence). The CDR3 region has the DNA TGTGCCAGCAGTTACTCCCGGGGTCGTGGTGAGGATGAGCAGTTCTTC. Protein sequence: CASSYSRGRGEDEQFF.

There are a few counts of this clone. J is TRBJ1-1 and V is TRBV11-2; no firm D call. Trimming shortened V by 2 bases and J by 5 bases, and 12 bases separated the two germline ends. The CDR3 sequence is 14 residues long. Germline V gene lookup returns CDR1 SGHAT and CDR2 FQNNGV. The CDR3 loop is CASSLLSRSTEAFF. The CDR3 DNA follows: TGTGCCAGCAGCTTACTCTCCAGGTCAACTGAAGCTTTCTTT.

The CDR3 spells CASSLGSLAGTDTQYF. The CDR3 DNA follows: TGTGCCAGCAGCTTGGGCTCACTAGCGGGCACAGATACGCAGTATTTT. J is TRBJ2-3 and V is TRBV7-8; the match to TRBD2 covers 8 bases. The CDR3 loop spans 16 amino acids. Germline-derived CDR1 and CDR2 are SGHVS and FQNEAQ. J gave up 1 base and V 3 bases, and 6 bases lay outside the gene matches.

The chain links TRBV7-6 to TRBJ2-1; D is uncertain. The V gene lost 2 bases and the J gene lost 8 bases, with 16 bases spanning the gap. This CDR3 spans 15 amino acids. The germline V gene encodes CDR1 SGHVS and CDR2 FNYEAQ. DNA for the CDR3: TGTGCCAGCAGCTTAAATTCACTTAGCAAGGATGAGCAGTTCTTC. This codes for CASSLNSLSKDEQFF. Supplemented by reference TRBV7-6 and TRBJ2-1, the full variable domain reads GAGVSQSPRYKVTKRGQDVALRCDPISGHVSLYWYRQALGQGPEFLTYFNYEAQQDKSGLPNDRFSAERPEGSISTLTIQRTEQRDSAMYRCASSLNSLSKDEQFFGPGTRLTVL.

In its sample, this clone was seen once. The chain recombines TRBV11-2 with TRBJ2-7; TRBD1 matches 9 bases. The CDR3 is 14 amino acids. The ends lost 4 bases at V and 4 bases at J; junction bases unmatched: 5. From germline, CDR1 is SGHAT and CDR2 FQNNGV. CDR3 amino acids: CASSSDRGGYEQYF. The CDR3 DNA is TGTGCCAGCAGCTCCGACAGGGGGGGGTACGAGCAGTACTTC. The complete variable domain, with remaining parts taken from reference TRBV11-2 and TRBJ2-7, reads EAGVAQSPRYKIIEKRQSVAFWCNPISGHATLYWYQQILGQGPKLLIQFQNNGVVDDSQLPKDRFSAERLKGVDSTLKIQPAKLEDSAVYLCASSSDRGGYEQYFGPGTRLTVT.

V usage is TRBV2 and J usage is TRBJ2-3; the D is unclear. This CDR3 has 11 residues. Germline-derived CDR1 and CDR2 are SNHLY and FYNNEI. CDR3 DNA: TGTGGCTCGGCGGCCACTGATACGCAGTATTTT. Protein: CGSAATDTQYF. Supplemented by reference TRBV2 and TRBJ2-3, the full variable domain reads EPEVTQTPSHQVTQMGQEVILRCVPISNHLYFYWYRQILGQKVEFLVSFYNNEISEKSEIFDDQFSVERPDGSNFTLKIRSTKLEDSAMYFCGSAATDTQYFGPGTRLTVL.